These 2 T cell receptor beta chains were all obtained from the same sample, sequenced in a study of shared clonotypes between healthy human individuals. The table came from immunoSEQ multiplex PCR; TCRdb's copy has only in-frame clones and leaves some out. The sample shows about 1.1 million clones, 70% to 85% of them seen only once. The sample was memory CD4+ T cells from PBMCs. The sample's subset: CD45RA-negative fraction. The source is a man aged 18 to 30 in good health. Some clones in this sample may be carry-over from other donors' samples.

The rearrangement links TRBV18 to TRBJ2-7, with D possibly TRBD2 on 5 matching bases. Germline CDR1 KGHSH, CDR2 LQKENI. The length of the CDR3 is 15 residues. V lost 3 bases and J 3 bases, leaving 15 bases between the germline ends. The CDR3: CASSPHSRTLYEQYF. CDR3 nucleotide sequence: TGTGCCAGCTCACCCCACTCGAGGACTCTCTACGAGCAGTACTTC.

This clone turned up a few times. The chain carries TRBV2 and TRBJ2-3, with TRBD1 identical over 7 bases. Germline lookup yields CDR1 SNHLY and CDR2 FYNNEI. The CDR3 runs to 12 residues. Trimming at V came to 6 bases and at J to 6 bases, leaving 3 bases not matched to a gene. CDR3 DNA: TGTGCCAGCAGGGACAGGTCCGATACGCAGTATTTT. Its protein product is CASRDRSDTQYF.